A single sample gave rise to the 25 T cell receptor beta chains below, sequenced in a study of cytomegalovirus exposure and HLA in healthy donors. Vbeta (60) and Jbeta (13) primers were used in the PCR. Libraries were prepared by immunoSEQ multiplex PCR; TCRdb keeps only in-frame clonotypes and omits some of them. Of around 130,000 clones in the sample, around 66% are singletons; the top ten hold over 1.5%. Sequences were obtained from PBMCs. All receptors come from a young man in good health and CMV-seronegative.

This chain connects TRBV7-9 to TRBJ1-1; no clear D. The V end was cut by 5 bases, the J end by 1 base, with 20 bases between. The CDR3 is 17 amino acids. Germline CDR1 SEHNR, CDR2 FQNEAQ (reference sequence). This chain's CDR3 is CASSLGPLVMRNTEAFF. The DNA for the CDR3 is TGTGCCAGCAGCCTAGGGCCCCTAGTGATGCGGAACACTGAAGCTTTCTTT.

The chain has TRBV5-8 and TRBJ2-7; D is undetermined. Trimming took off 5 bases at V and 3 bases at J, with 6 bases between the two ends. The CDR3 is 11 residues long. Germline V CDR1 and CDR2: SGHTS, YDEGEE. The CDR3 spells CASRRDYEQYF. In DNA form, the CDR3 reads TGTGCCAGCAGGCGTGACTACGAGCAGTACTTC.

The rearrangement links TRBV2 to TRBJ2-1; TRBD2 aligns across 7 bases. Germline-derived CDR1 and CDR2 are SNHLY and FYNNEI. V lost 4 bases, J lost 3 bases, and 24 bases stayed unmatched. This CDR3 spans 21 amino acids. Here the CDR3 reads CASSVRTRVPVGASLYNEQFF. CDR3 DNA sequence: TGTGCCAGCAGTGTTAGGACTAGGGTCCCGGTCGGGGCCAGCCTCTACAATGAGCAGTTCTTC.

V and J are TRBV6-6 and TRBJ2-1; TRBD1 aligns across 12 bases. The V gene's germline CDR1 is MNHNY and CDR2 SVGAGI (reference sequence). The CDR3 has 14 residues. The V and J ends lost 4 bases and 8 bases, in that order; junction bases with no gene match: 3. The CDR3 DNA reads TGTGCCAGCAGTTCGGGACAGGGGGCAGATGAGCAGTTCTTC. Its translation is CASSSGQGADEQFF.

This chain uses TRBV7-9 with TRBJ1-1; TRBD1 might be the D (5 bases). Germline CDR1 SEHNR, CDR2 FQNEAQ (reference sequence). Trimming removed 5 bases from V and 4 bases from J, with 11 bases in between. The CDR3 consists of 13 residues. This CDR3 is CASSPQGITEAFF. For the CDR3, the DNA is TGTGCCAGCAGCCCCCAGGGTATCACTGAAGCTTTCTTT.

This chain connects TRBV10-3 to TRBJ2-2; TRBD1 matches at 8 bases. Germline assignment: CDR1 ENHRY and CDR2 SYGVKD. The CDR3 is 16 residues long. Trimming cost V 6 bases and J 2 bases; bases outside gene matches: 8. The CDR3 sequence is CAIRGTGTGNTGELFF. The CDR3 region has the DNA TGTGCCATCAGGGGAACCGGGACAGGAAACACCGGGGAGCTGTTTTTT.

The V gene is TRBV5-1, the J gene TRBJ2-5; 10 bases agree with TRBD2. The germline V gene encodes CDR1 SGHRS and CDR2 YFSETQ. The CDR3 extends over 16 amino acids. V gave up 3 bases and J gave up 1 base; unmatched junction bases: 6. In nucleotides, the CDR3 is TGCGCCAGCAGCTCAGGACTAGCGGCCCCCCAAGAGACCCAGTACTTC. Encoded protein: CASSSGLAAPQETQYF. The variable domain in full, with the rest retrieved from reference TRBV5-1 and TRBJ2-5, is KAGVTQTPRYLIKTRGQQVTLSCSPISGHRSVSWYQQTPGQGLQFLFEYFSETQRNKGNFPGRFSGRQFSNSRSEMNVSTLELGDSALYLCASSSGLAAPQETQYFGPGTRLLVL.

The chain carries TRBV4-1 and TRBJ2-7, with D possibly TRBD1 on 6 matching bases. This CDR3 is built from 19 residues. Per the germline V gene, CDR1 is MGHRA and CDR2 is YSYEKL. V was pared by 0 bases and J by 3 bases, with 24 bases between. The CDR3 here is CASSQDRSAHGQRFYEQYF. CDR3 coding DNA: TGCGCCAGCAGCCAAGACCGATCCGCTCATGGACAGCGTTTCTACGAGCAGTACTTC.

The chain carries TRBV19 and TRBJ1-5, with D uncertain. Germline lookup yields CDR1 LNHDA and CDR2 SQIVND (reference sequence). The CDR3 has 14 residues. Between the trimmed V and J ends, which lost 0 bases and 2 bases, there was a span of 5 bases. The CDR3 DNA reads TGTGCCAGTAGTATAGATACTGGCAATCAGCCCCAGCATTTT. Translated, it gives CASSIDTGNQPQHF. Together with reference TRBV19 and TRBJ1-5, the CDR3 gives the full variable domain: DGGITQSPKYLFRKEGQNVTLSCEQNLNHDAMYWYRQDPGQGLRLIYYSQIVNDFQKGDIAEGYSVSREKKESFPLTVTSAQKNPTAFYLCASSIDTGNQPQHFGDGTRLSIL.

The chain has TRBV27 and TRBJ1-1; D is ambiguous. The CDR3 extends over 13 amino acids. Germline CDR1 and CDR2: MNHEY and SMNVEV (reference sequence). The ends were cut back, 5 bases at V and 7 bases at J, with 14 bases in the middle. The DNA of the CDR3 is TGTGCCAGCAGTCGTCCGGGGTTTGATGAAGCTTTCTTT. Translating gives CASSRPGFDEAFF.

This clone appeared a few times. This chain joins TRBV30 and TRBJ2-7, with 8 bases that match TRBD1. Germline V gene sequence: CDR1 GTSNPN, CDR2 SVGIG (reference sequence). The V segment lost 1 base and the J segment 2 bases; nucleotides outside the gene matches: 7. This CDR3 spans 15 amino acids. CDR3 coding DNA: TGTGCCTGGAGTGGGGCCAGGACAGGGCCCTACGAGCAGTACTTC. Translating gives CAWSGARTGPYEQYF.

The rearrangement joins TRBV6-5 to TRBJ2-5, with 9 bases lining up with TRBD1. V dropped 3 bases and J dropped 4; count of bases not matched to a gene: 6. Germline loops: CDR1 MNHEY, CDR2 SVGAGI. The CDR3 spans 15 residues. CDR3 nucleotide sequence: TGTGCCAGCAGTTATTCCGGGACAGGGAGAGAGACCCAGTACTTC. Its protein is CASSYSGTGRETQYF.

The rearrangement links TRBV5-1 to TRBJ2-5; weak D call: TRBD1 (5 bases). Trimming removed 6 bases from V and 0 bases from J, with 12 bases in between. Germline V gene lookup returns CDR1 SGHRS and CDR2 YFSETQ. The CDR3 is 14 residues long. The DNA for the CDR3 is TGCGCCAGCACCGACCCGACAGACCAAGAGACCCAGTACTTC. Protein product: CASTDPTDQETQYF.

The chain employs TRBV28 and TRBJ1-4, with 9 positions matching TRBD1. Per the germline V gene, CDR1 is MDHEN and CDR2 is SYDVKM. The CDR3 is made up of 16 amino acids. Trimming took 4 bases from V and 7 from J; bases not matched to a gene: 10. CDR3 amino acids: CASSSFGTGLIEKLFF. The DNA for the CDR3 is TGTGCCAGCAGTTCGTTCGGGACAGGGTTGATTGAAAAACTGTTTTTT.

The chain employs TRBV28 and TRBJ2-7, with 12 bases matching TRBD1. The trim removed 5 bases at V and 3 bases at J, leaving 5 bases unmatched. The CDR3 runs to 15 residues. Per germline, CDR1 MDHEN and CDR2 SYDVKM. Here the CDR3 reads CASSRGQGALYEQYF. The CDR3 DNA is TGTGCCAGCAGTCGGGGACAGGGGGCCCTCTACGAGCAGTACTTC.

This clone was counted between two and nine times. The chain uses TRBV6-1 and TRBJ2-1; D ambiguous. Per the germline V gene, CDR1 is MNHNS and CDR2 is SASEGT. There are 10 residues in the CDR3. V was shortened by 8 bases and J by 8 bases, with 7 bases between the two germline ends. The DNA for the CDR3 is TGTGCCAGCTTCTCCCATGAGCAGTTCTTC. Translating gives CASFSHEQFF.

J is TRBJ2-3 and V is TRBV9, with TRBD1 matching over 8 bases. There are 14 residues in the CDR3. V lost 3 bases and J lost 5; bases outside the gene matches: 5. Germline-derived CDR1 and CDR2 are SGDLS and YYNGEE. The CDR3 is CASSADRVQDTQYF. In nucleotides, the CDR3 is TGTGCCAGCAGCGCGGACAGGGTTCAAGATACGCAGTATTTT.

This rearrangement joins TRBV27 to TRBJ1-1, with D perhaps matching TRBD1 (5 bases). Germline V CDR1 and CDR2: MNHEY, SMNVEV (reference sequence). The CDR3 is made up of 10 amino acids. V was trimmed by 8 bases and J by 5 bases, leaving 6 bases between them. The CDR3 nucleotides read TGTGCCAGCCGGGGGACTGAAGCTTTCTTT. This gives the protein CASRGTEAFF.

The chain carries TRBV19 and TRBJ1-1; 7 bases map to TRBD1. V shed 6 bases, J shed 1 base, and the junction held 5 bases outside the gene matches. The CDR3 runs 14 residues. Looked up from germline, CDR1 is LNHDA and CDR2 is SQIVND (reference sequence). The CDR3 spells CASRRGDRNTEAFF. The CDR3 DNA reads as TGTGCCAGTAGGCGGGGGGACAGGAACACTGAAGCTTTCTTT.

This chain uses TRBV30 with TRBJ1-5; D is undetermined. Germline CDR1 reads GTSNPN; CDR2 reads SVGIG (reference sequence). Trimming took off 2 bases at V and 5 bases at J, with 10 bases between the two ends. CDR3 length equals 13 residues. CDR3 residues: CAWSKEIYQPQHF. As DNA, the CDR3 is TGTGCCTGGAGTAAGGAGATTTATCAGCCCCAGCATTTT.

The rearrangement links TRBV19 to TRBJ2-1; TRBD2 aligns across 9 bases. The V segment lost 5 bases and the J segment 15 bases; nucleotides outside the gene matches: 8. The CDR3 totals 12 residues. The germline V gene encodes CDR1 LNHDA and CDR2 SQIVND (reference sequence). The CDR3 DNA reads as TGTGCCAGTAGTGTCGTAGCGGGAGTCCTGTTCTTC. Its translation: CASSVVAGVLFF.

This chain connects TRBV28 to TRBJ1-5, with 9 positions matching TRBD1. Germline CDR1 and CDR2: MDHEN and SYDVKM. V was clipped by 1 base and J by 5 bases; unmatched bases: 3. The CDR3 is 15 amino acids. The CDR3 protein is CASSLYTGGDQPQHF. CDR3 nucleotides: TGTGCCAGCAGTTTATATACAGGGGGCGATCAGCCCCAGCATTTT. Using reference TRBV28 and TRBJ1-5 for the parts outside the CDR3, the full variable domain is DVKVTQSSRYLVKRTGEKVFLECVQDMDHENMFWYRQDPGLGLRLIYFSYDVKMKEKGDIPEGYSVSREKKERFSLILESASTNQTSMYLCASSLYTGGDQPQHFGDGTRLSIL.

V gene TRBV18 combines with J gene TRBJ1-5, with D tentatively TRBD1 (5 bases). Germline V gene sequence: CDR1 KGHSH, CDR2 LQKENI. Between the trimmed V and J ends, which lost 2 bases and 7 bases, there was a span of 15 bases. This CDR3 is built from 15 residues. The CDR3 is CASSPGAGLGQPQHF. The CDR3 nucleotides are TGTGCCAGCTCACCAGGGGCAGGGTTGGGGCAGCCCCAGCATTTT.

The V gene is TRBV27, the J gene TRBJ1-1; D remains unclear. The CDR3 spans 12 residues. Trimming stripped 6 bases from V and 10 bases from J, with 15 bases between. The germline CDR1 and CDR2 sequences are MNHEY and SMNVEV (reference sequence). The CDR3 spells CASRKPGWGAFF. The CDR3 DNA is TGTGCCAGCAGGAAACCGGGGTGGGGAGCTTTCTTT.

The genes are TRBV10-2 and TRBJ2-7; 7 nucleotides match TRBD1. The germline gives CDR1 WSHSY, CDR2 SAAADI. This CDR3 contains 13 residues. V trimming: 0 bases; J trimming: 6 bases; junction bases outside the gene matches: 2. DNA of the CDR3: TGCGCCAGCAGTGAGTCTAGGGGGCTCGAGCAGTACTTC. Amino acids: CASSESRGLEQYF.